These 28 T cell receptor beta chains share one sample of origin, sequenced in a study of Ad26.COV2.S vaccination and SARS-CoV-2 variants. The method was immunoSEQ multiplex PCR; TCRdb's version includes in-frame clones alone and lacks a portion of them. The sample lists about 280,000 clones; around 87% were seen once. Treatment reported: some 19 received Ad26.COV2.S at low or high dose, single or two shots; 5 received placebo; per-sample allocation not given. Day 63 after the first injection of vaccine or placebo was the sampling time. The source was peripheral blood, collected in a trial of Ad26.COV2.S vaccine versus placebo. All receptors derive from a person between 18 and 65 years old who received the Ad26.COV2.S COVID-19 vaccine or a placebo.

The chain links TRBV3-1 (or the pseudogene TRBV3-2) to TRBJ1-2; no definite D call. The CDR3 has 14 residues. Germline lookup yields CDR1 LGHDT and CDR2 YNNKEL (reference sequence). V was shortened by 3 bases and J by 2 bases, with 10 bases between the two germline ends. The CDR3 reads CASSHLTGNYGYTF. The CDR3 DNA reads as TGTGCCAGCAGCCATCTTACGGGGAACTATGGCTACACCTTC.

The J gene is TRBJ2-5, the V gene TRBV7-2, with D possibly being TRBD2 (5 bases). The V gene lost 7 bases and the J gene lost 0 bases, with 9 bases spanning the gap. Germline V CDR1 and CDR2: SGHTA, FQGNSA. The CDR3 has 13 amino acids. The CDR3 spells CASTTGNQETQYF. CDR3 DNA: TGTGCCAGCACAACCGGGAACCAAGAGACCCAGTACTTC.

The rearrangement links TRBV6-2 or TRBV6-3 to TRBJ2-5; 7 positions agree with TRBD1. The CDR3 sequence is 14 residues long. Germline CDR1 MNHEY, CDR2 SVGEGT. V lost 2 bases and J lost 4; bases outside the gene matches: 4. The DNA for the CDR3 is TGTGCCAGCAGTTACGAAGGGACAGCAGAGACCCAGTACTTC. It is translated as CASSYEGTAETQYF.

This clone has more than one count but fewer than ten. The chain links TRBV5-4 to TRBJ1-5; TRBD1 matches at 10 bases. The CDR3 loop spans 15 amino acids. The V gene's germline CDR1 is SGHNT and CDR2 YYREEE (reference sequence). V lost 4 bases and J lost 6; bases outside the gene matches: 7. For the CDR3, the DNA is TGTGCCAGCAGCCAGGGACAGGGGTCGGGTCAGCCCCAGCATTTT. Translated, it gives CASSQGQGSGQPQHF.

This clone came up many times. The CDR3 coding sequence is TGTGCCACCAGTGAAACTATGGGAACCGCGGGCACCGGGGAGCTGTTTTTT. Translation gives CATSETMGTAGTGELFF. The chain recombines TRBV24-1 with TRBJ2-2; D might be TRBD2 (5 bases). The CDR3 totals 17 residues. Germline CDR1 is KGHDR and CDR2 is SFDVKD. The germline V and J ends were trimmed by 4 bases and 4 bases, with 18 bases remaining between them.

This clone was picked up a small number of times. The rearrangement joins TRBV4-1 to TRBJ1-6; the D is unclear. The ends were cut back, 2 bases at V and 9 bases at J, with 11 bases in the middle. Germline assignment: CDR1 MGHRA and CDR2 YSYEKL. The CDR3 contains 14 residues. CDR3: CASSQKSFTSPLHF. The DNA for the CDR3 is TGCGCCAGCAGCCAAAAAAGCTTTACTTCACCCCTCCACTTT.

The gene calls are TRBV18 and TRBJ1-1; unclear D gene. The CDR3 contains 12 residues. Germline CDR1 reads KGHSH; CDR2 reads LQKENI. V lost 1 base and J lost 7, with 7 bases in between. CDR3 DNA: TGTGCCAGCTCACCACGAGATGATGAAGCTTTCTTT. Translated: CASSPRDDEAFF.

The rearrangement joins TRBV6-1 to TRBJ2-1, with 8 nucleotides matching TRBD2. After removal of 2 bases from V and 8 bases from J, the junction contained 8 bases not matched to a gene. The CDR3 has 15 amino acids. Germline CDR1 and CDR2: MNHNS and SASEGT. The CDR3 DNA sequence: TGTGCCAGCAGTGAACAGAGCGGGAGTAGAGATGAGCAGTTCTTC. This codes for CASSEQSGSRDEQFF.

This clone was counted a few times. The J gene is TRBJ2-7, the V gene TRBV5-1, with D unresolved. The CDR3 loop spans 13 amino acids. V was clipped by 0 bases and J by 5 bases, with 9 bases between them. Germline CDR1 is SGHRS and CDR2 is YFSETQ. The DNA of the CDR3 is TGCGCCAGCAGCTTGGCCAGTCGTGACGAGCAGTACTTC. Translated, it gives CASSLASRDEQYF.

The chain carries TRBV6-2 or TRBV6-3 and TRBJ1-2, with 7 positions matching TRBD1. Germline V gene sequence: CDR1 MNHEY, CDR2 SVGEGT. The CDR3 extends over 14 amino acids. The J segment lost 4 bases and the V segment lost 5 bases, leaving 7 bases of the junction unmatched. DNA for the CDR3: TGTGCCAGCAGTCCAGAGACAGGGAGCTATGGCTACACCTTC. Amino acids: CASSPETGSYGYTF.

There are a few counts of this clone. This chain joins TRBV11-2 and TRBJ1-1; tentatively, D is TRBD1 (6 bases). Trimming pared 3 bases from V and 7 bases from J, leaving 9 bases between. CDR3 size: 12 residues. Per the germline V gene, CDR1 is SGHAT and CDR2 is FQNNGV. This CDR3 reads CASSFGQLEAFF. CDR3 DNA: TGTGCCAGCAGCTTTGGACAGCTTGAAGCTTTCTTT.

The genes are TRBV18 and TRBJ2-7; TRBD1 aligns across 9 bases. The CDR3 is 14 residues long. Germline V CDR1 and CDR2: KGHSH, LQKENI. V dropped 6 bases and J dropped 3; count of bases not matched to a gene: 6. The CDR3 DNA is TGTGCCAGCTCTCCGGGACAGGGTCTCTACGAGCAGTACTTC. Residues: CASSPGQGLYEQYF. The full variable domain, its missing parts supplied by reference TRBV18 and TRBJ2-7, is NAGVMQNPRHLVRRRGQEARLRCSPMKGHSHVYWYRQLPEEGLKFMVYLQKENIIDESGMPKERFSAEFPKEGPSILRIQQVVRGDSAAYFCASSPGQGLYEQYFGPGTRLTVT.

This clone was seen a few times. The chain uses TRBV7-3 and TRBJ2-7; perhaps D is TRBD1 or TRBD2 (5 bases each). The CDR3 contains 15 residues. Germline V lookup: CDR1 SGHTA, CDR2 FQGTGA. Trimming shortened V by 5 bases and J by 5 bases, and 19 bases separated the two germline ends. For the CDR3, the DNA is TGTGCCAGCAGCCTCGACCAGGGACCCCAGAACGAGCAGTACTTC. It translates to CASSLDQGPQNEQYF. The variable domain in full, completed from reference TRBV7-3 and TRBJ2-7, reads GAGVSQTPSNKVTEKGKYVELRCDPISGHTALYWYRQSLGQGPEFLIYFQGTGAADDSGLPNDRFFAVRPEGSVSTLKIQRTERGDSAVYLCASSLDQGPQNEQYFGPGTRLTVT.

The chain links TRBV30 to TRBJ1-5; D not certain. CDR1 is GTSNPN and CDR2 is SVGIG in the germline V gene (reference sequence). Trimming stripped 3 bases from V and 2 bases from J, with 8 bases between. CDR3 size: 13 residues. The CDR3 sequence is CAWSRSRNQPQHF. The CDR3 nucleotides read TGTGCCTGGAGCAGGAGCCGCAATCAGCCCCAGCATTTT.

The chain employs TRBV7-9 and TRBJ1-2; D is perhaps TRBD1 (5 bases). Trimming left V 3 bases short and J 0 bases short, with 11 bases between. Germline CDR1 and CDR2: SEHNR and FQNEAQ (reference sequence). The CDR3 has 15 residues. CDR3 protein: CASSLKTAANYGYTF. CDR3 coding DNA: TGTGCCAGCAGCTTGAAGACAGCCGCTAACTATGGCTACACCTTC.

This clone has just a few counts. The rearrangement joins TRBV6-5 to TRBJ1-1; D gene unclear. There are 15 residues in the CDR3. Germline V gene data show CDR1 as MNHEY and CDR2 as SVGAGI. Between the trimmed V and J ends, which lost 0 bases and 3 bases, there was a span of 11 bases. The DNA of the CDR3 is TGTGCCAGCAGTTACTCCGGGCCGGGCTACACTGAAGCTTTCTTT. Protein product: CASSYSGPGYTEAFF.

Remarks on this clone: The junction departs from the called germline gene at one end, perhaps through a read error. The chain has TRBV9 and TRBJ2-1; 7 positions match TRBD2. There are 14 residues in the CDR3. The germline gives CDR1 SGDLS, CDR2 YYNGEE. The CDR3 sequence is CASSVELAKNGQFF. As DNA, the CDR3 is TGTGCCAGCAGCGTAGAACTAGCGAAAAATGGGCAGTTCTTC.

This clone was recorded a few times. The J gene is TRBJ1-1, the V gene TRBV2; D may be TRBD1 (5 bases). The CDR3 runs to 14 residues. With 3 bases removed from V and 6 bases from J, the gap between germline ends came to 14 bases. Germline CDR1 SNHLY, CDR2 FYNNEI. The CDR3 loop reads CASSDRAGRSEAFF. Here the CDR3 DNA reads TGTGCCAGCAGTGATCGAGCAGGGAGGTCTGAAGCTTTCTTT.

This sequence joins TRBV18 and TRBJ1-1, with a weak D call TRBD1 (5 bases). The CDR3 contains 13 residues. V shed 2 bases and J shed 1 base, with 5 bases lying between them. Looked up from germline, CDR1 is KGHSH and CDR2 is LQKENI. CDR3 sequence reads: CASSPGANTEAFF. As DNA, the CDR3 is TGTGCCAGCTCACCAGGGGCGAACACTGAAGCTTTCTTT.

The chain combines TRBV5-1 with TRBJ2-2; unclear D gene. V was pared by 0 bases and J by 1 base, with 10 bases between. CDR3 length: 16 residues. Per the germline V gene, CDR1 is SGHRS and CDR2 is YFSETQ. The CDR3 protein is CASSLVGPQNTGELFF. The CDR3 nucleotides read TGCGCCAGCAGCTTGGTCGGACCTCAGAACACCGGGGAGCTGTTTTTT. The variable domain in full, completed from reference TRBV5-1 and TRBJ2-2, reads KAGVTQTPRYLIKTRGQQVTLSCSPISGHRSVSWYQQTPGQGLQFLFEYFSETQRNKGNFPGRFSGRQFSNSRSEMNVSTLELGDSALYLCASSLVGPQNTGELFFGEGSRLTVL.

The chain couples TRBV7-2 to TRBJ1-2, with a tentative D call TRBD1 (5 bases). CDR3 length: 14 amino acids. Deletions cut 5 bases from V and 5 bases from J, with 15 bases between. From germline, CDR1 is SGHTA and CDR2 FQGNSA. The CDR3 nucleotides are TGTGCCAGCAGCCCCCGGGGGGGGTCGTATGGCTACACCTTC. Protein sequence: CASSPRGGSYGYTF.

This clone was seen more than once but under ten times. This chain uses TRBV7-9 with TRBJ1-2; D gene unclear. Trimming left V 5 bases short and J 8 bases short, with 15 bases between. The CDR3 runs 13 residues. Germline V CDR1 and CDR2: SEHNR, FQNEAQ (reference sequence). CDR3 loop: CASSHPTPSGYTF. The CDR3 region has the DNA TGTGCCAGCAGCCATCCAACTCCGAGCGGCTACACCTTC. Using reference TRBV7-9 and TRBJ1-2 for the parts outside the CDR3, the full variable domain is DTGVSQNPRHKITKRGQNVTFRCDPISEHNRLYWYRQTLGQGPEFLTYFQNEAQLEKSRLLSDRFSAERPKGSFSTLEIQRTEQGDSAMYLCASSHPTPSGYTFGSGTRLTVV.

The chain employs TRBV5-5 and TRBJ1-2, with a possible D match to TRBD1 (6 bases). Germline CDR1 reads SGHKS; CDR2 reads YYEKEE (reference sequence). With 4 bases removed from V and 8 bases from J, the gap between germline ends came to 18 bases. This CDR3 region has 14 residues. CDR3: CASSPEWGRRGYTF. CDR3 bases: TGTGCCAGCAGCCCAGAGTGGGGGCGCAGGGGCTACACCTTC.

The chain couples TRBV20-1 to TRBJ2-3, with 9 positions matching TRBD1. CDR1 DFQATT and CDR2 SNEGSKA come from the germline V gene (reference sequence). The CDR3 spans 15 residues. Losses at the gene ends were 3 bases for V and 2 bases for J; bases not matched to a gene: 6. The CDR3 protein is CSASGDRGFTDTQYF. CDR3 bases: TGCAGTGCTAGTGGTGACAGGGGGTTCACAGATACGCAGTATTTT.

The chain carries TRBV7-2 and TRBJ2-5; 7 bases map to TRBD2. CDR1 is SGHTA and CDR2 is FQGNSA in the germline V gene. The CDR3 has 18 residues. V lost 0 bases and J lost 4; bases outside the gene matches: 14. The CDR3 spells CASSLAAISGSRRETQYF. The CDR3 DNA follows: TGTGCCAGCAGCTTAGCCGCGATTAGCGGGTCTCGGCGAGAGACCCAGTACTTC.

The genes are TRBV25-1 and TRBJ2-3; 7 positions agree with TRBD1. Germline V gene lookup returns CDR1 MGHDK and CDR2 SYGVNS. V trimming: 2 bases; J trimming: 4 bases; junction bases outside the gene matches: 3. The CDR3 length is 14 residues. The CDR3 nucleotides are TGTGCCAGCAGTGAAGTAGGGGGCGCAGATACGCAGTATTTT. Amino acid sequence: CASSEVGGADTQYF.

This clone was counted once. The J gene is TRBJ1-1, the V gene TRBV11-2; D remains ambiguous. Germline CDR1 is SGHAT and CDR2 is FQNNGV. This CDR3 spans 14 amino acids. The V end lost 6 bases, the J end lost 1 base, and 12 bases lay between the germline ends. The CDR3 reads CASRLPGANTEAFF. In DNA, the CDR3 is TGTGCCAGCAGATTACCGGGCGCGAACACTGAAGCTTTCTTT.

The chain recombines TRBV11-2 with TRBJ2-7; possible D gene TRBD1, 6 bases. The CDR3 contains 17 residues. From germline, CDR1 is SGHAT and CDR2 FQNNGV. V was trimmed by 1 base and J by 0 bases, leaving 16 bases between them. The CDR3 protein is CASSLVSVGASSYEQYF. DNA of the CDR3: TGTGCCAGCAGCTTAGTATCCGTGGGGGCCTCCTCCTACGAGCAGTACTTC.